Below are 19 T cell receptor beta chains sequenced from a single sample in a study of shared clonotypes between healthy human individuals. Naive CD8 populations comprised CD45RO-negative cells positively selected for CCR7, excluding terminally differentiated effector memory CD45RA+ cells. The table came from immunoSEQ multiplex PCR; TCRdb's copy has only in-frame clones and leaves some out. The sample yields about 2.2 million clones, approximately 94% seen once. Sample: naive CD8+ T cells from PBMCs. The receptors come from a man aged 18 to 29 in good health. Some clones in this sample may be carry-over from other donors' samples.

The V and J genes are TRBV5-1 and TRBJ2-2; 7 nucleotides align to TRBD2. Germline CDR1 and CDR2: SGHRS and YFSETQ. The trim removed 4 bases at V and 0 bases at J, leaving 9 bases unmatched. The CDR3 totals 17 residues. The CDR3 loop is CASSIIGGGTNTGELFF. CDR3 DNA: TGCGCCAGCAGCATCATTGGCGGGGGAACGAACACCGGGGAGCTGTTTTTT.

As to this clone: Distinct nucleotide sequences in the sample also encode this CDR3. This chain links TRBV27 with TRBJ2-6; no clear D gene. The germline V and J ends were trimmed by 5 bases and 0 bases, with 8 bases remaining between them. CDR3 length: 15 residues. CDR1 is MNHEY and CDR2 is SMNVEV in the germline V gene (reference sequence). Here the CDR3 reads CASSPGGSGANVLTF. DNA for the CDR3: TGTGCCAGCAGTCCTGGCGGCTCTGGGGCCAACGTCCTGACTTTC.

The CDR3 here is CASTVGQNNEKLFF. The CDR3 DNA is TGTGCCAGCACAGTGGGGCAGAATAATGAAAAACTGTTTTTT. The rearrangement links TRBV7-9 to TRBJ1-4; weak D call: TRBD1 (5 bases). CDR3 length equals 14 residues. The V and J ends lost 7 bases and 4 bases respectively, with 13 bases between them. From germline, CDR1 is SEHNR and CDR2 FQNEAQ (reference sequence).

This chain connects TRBV5-1 to TRBJ2-7, with 9 nucleotides matching TRBD1. The CDR3 is 15 amino acids. Per the germline V gene, CDR1 is SGHRS and CDR2 is YFSETQ. With 3 bases clipped from V and 3 bases from J, the junction kept 7 bases outside the gene matches. The CDR3 DNA reads TGCGCCAGCAGCTCGGTGGACAGGGGACGCTACGAGCAGTACTTC. Its translation: CASSSVDRGRYEQYF.

J is TRBJ1-1 and V is TRBV9; 8 bases line up with TRBD1. J lost 3 bases, V lost 0 bases, and 10 bases had no gene match. In germline, CDR1 is SGDLS, CDR2 YYNGEE. This CDR3 is 17 amino acids long. CDR3: CASSVGQGAIGDTEAFF. CDR3 nucleotides: TGTGCCAGCAGCGTAGGCCAGGGGGCGATCGGGGACACTGAAGCTTTCTTT.

For the CDR3, the DNA is TGTGCCAGCAGCTTTCTTAGGGGACAGGGGATCGGTCCAGATACGCAGTATTTT. This translates into CASSFLRGQGIGPDTQYF. V and J are TRBV7-8 and TRBJ2-3; 10 positions match TRBD1. The junction had 13 bases not matched to a gene; V was cut back by 3 bases and J by 4 bases. Germline V gene lookup returns CDR1 SGHVS and CDR2 FQNEAQ. The CDR3 covers 18 residues.

Here the CDR3 DNA reads TGTGCCAGCAGCCCATTACAGGGGGCGCTTTCAACAGATACGCAGTATTTT. Translation gives CASSPLQGALSTDTQYF. The genes are TRBV7-3 and TRBJ2-3; 9 bases align to TRBD1. Germline values: CDR1 SGHTA, CDR2 FQGTGA. The CDR3 runs to 17 residues. V shed 5 bases and J 3 bases; nucleotides not matched to a gene: 12.

DNA for the CDR3: TGTGCCAGCAGCCCTCGTGAGTTTGATGGCTACACCTTC. Its translation is CASSPREFDGYTF. The chain uses TRBV7-8 and TRBJ1-2; D not certain. The CDR3 has 13 residues. Germline loops: CDR1 SGHVS, CDR2 FQNEAQ. Trimming left V 5 bases short and J 6 bases short, with 13 bases between.

The rearrangement links TRBV27 to TRBJ2-7; D assignment may be TRBD1 or TRBD2 (5 bases each). The germline V gene encodes CDR1 MNHEY and CDR2 SMNVEV (reference sequence). Trimming pared 6 bases from V and 7 bases from J, leaving 16 bases between. The CDR3 is made up of 13 amino acids. Here the CDR3 reads CASRSGPWLEQYF. CDR3 coding DNA: TGTGCCAGCAGATCGGGACCATGGTTAGAGCAGTACTTC.

The chain is built from TRBV5-4 and TRBJ2-3; TRBD2 matches 8 bases. The germline V gene encodes CDR1 SGHNT and CDR2 YYREEE (reference sequence). The CDR3 totals 15 residues. J gave up 4 bases and V 4 bases, and 8 bases lay outside the gene matches. The CDR3 loop reads CASSRGLGSSDTQYF. CDR3 DNA sequence: TGTGCCAGCAGCCGGGGACTAGGGAGTTCAGATACGCAGTATTTT.

This chain joins TRBV7-8 and TRBJ2-7, with D possibly TRBD1 on 6 matching bases. CDR3 length: 15 amino acids. Germline CDR1 is SGHVS and CDR2 is FQNEAQ. V shed 0 bases and J shed 5 bases, with 14 bases lying between them. The CDR3 DNA follows: TGTGCCAGCAGCTTAGCGAGTGGGACATCTAACGAGCAGTACTTC. This encodes CASSLASGTSNEQYF. The variable domain in full, with the rest retrieved from reference TRBV7-8 and TRBJ2-7, is GAGVSQSPRYKVAKRGQDVALRCDPISGHVSLFWYQQALGQGPEFLTYFQNEAQLDKSGLPSDRFFAERPEGSVSTLKIQRTQQEDSAVYLCASSLASGTSNEQYFGPGTRLTVT.

This clone turned up a few times. CDR3 DNA sequence: TGTGCCAGCAGCTTGGTGACAGGAGAGACTGAAGCTTTCTTT. Amino acids: CASSLVTGETEAFF. The gene calls are TRBV5-6 and TRBJ1-1; TRBD1 might be the D (6 bases). The CDR3 length is 14 residues. The germline CDR1 and CDR2 sequences are SGHDT and YYEEEE. Trimming left V 0 bases short and J 5 bases short, with 11 bases between.

The chain carries TRBV7-9 and TRBJ1-1; D remains ambiguous. The CDR3 is made up of 12 amino acids. V was pared by 1 base and J by 10 bases, with 10 bases between. Germline assignment: CDR1 SEHNR and CDR2 FQNEAQ (reference sequence). The CDR3 bases are TGTGCCAGCAGCTTAGGGACCGACGGAGCTTTCTTT. Its translation: CASSLGTDGAFF.

The chain combines TRBV4-3 with TRBJ2-7; no definite D call. Germline V gene lookup returns CDR1 LGHNA and CDR2 YSLEER. V lost 1 base to trimming and J lost 0 bases, with 10 bases between them. The CDR3 is made up of 15 amino acids. The CDR3 is CASSQGYGSSYEQYF. The CDR3 DNA sequence: TGCGCCAGCAGCCAAGGATACGGTTCCTCCTACGAGCAGTACTTC.

The chain recombines TRBV28 with TRBJ2-7, with TRBD2 identical over 14 bases. There are 17 residues in the CDR3. Germline CDR1 MDHEN, CDR2 SYDVKM. Losses at the gene ends were 4 bases for V and 4 bases for J; bases not matched to a gene: 9. This CDR3 reads CASSSRLAGGPLYEQYF. In DNA form, the CDR3 reads TGTGCCAGCAGTTCCAGACTAGCGGGAGGGCCGTTATACGAGCAGTACTTC.

The V gene is TRBV15, the J gene TRBJ2-1, with D hard to call. The germline V gene encodes CDR1 LNHNV and CDR2 YYDKDF (reference sequence). V was clipped by 5 bases and J by 5 bases, with 10 bases between them. CDR3 length: 13 amino acids. The CDR3 DNA reads as TGTGCCACCAGCGAGATGCCACACAATGAGCAGTTCTTC. Protein sequence: CATSEMPHNEQFF.

J is TRBJ2-3 and V is TRBV28; TRBD2 agrees at 10 bases. The CDR3 contains 19 residues. From germline, CDR1 is MDHEN and CDR2 SYDVKM. With V trimmed by 0 bases and J by 0 bases, 9 bases remained unmatched. CDR3 sequence (DNA): TGTGCCAGCAGTTTATGGCGGACTAGCGGCTTCACAAGCACAGATACGCAGTATTTT. It is translated as CASSLWRTSGFTSTDTQYF.

This sequence joins TRBV9 and TRBJ2-1, with 7 bases identical to TRBD2. The ends lost 4 bases at V and 6 bases at J; junction bases unmatched: 22. The CDR3 sequence is 19 residues long. Germline V lookup: CDR1 SGDLS, CDR2 YYNGEE. In DNA form, the CDR3 reads TGTGCCAGCAGCCCGCGAACCAATTACCTAGCGGAGCAGACCAATGAGCAGTTCTTC. It encodes CASSPRTNYLAEQTNEQFF.

The chain is built from TRBV6-1 and TRBJ2-3, with D possibly matching TRBD2 (5 bases). The germline V gene has CDR1 MNHNS and CDR2 SASEGT. The V end lost 2 bases, the J end lost 1 base, and 16 bases lay between the germline ends. The CDR3 loop spans 17 amino acids. The CDR3 is CASSELGNSSGTDTQYF. The CDR3 DNA follows: TGTGCCAGCAGTGAACTCGGGAACAGCAGTGGCACAGATACGCAGTATTTT.